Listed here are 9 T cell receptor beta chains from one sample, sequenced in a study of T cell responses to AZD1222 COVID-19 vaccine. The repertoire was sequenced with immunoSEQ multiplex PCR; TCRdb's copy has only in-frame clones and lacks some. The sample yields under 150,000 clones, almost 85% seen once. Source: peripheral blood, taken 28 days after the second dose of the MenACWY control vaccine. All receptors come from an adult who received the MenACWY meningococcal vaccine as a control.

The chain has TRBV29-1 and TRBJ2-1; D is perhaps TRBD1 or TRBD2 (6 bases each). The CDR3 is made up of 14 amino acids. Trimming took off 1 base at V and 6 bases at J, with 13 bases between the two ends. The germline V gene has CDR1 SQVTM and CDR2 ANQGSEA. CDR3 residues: CSVEGGAGGNEQFF. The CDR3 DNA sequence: TGCAGCGTTGAAGGGGGGGCAGGAGGCAATGAGCAGTTCTTC.

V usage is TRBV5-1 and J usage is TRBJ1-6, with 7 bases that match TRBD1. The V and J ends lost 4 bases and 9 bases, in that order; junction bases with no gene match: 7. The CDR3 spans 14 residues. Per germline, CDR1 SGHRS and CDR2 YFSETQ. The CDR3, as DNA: TGCGCCAGCAGCCAGGACAGGATGAGTTCACCCCTCCACTTT. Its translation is CASSQDRMSSPLHF.

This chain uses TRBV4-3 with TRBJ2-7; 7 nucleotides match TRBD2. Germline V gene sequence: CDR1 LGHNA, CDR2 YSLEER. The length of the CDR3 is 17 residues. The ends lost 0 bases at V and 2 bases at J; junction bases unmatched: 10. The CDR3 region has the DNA TGCGCCAGCAGCCAAGATCAGGGCGGGAGCTTCCCCTACGAGCAGTACTTC. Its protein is CASSQDQGGSFPYEQYF.

The CDR3 sequence: CASGQVNEKLFF. CDR3 coding DNA: TGTGCCAGCGGACAGGTTAATGAAAAACTGTTTTTT. This rearrangement joins TRBV6-6 to TRBJ1-4; 7 bases fit TRBD1. Germline assignment: CDR1 MNHNY and CDR2 SVGAGI (reference sequence). This CDR3 comprises 12 residues. After removal of 8 bases from V and 4 bases from J, the junction contained 1 base not matched to a gene.

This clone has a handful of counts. The CDR3 loop reads CASTPRLVPRQGDGYTF. DNA for the CDR3: TGTGCCAGCACCCCACGGTTAGTGCCTAGACAGGGTGATGGCTACACCTTC. This chain joins TRBV2 and TRBJ1-2; TRBD1 matches 7 bases. The CDR3 length is 17 residues. Germline V gene data show CDR1 as SNHLY and CDR2 as FYNNEI. J lost 6 bases, V lost 7 bases, and 20 bases had no gene match.

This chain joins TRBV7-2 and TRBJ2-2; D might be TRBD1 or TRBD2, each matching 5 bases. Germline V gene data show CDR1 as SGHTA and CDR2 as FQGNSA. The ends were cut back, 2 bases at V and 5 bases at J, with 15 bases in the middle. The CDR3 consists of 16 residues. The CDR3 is CASSLPPGRTTGELFF. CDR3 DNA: TGTGCCAGCAGCTTACCCCCGGGACGCACTACCGGGGAGCTGTTTTTT.

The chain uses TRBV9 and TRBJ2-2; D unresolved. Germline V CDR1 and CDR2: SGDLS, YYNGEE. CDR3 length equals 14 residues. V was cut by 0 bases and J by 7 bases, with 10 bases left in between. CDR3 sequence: CASSVAPSGGELFF. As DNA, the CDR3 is TGTGCCAGCAGCGTAGCCCCCTCGGGCGGGGAGCTGTTTTTT.

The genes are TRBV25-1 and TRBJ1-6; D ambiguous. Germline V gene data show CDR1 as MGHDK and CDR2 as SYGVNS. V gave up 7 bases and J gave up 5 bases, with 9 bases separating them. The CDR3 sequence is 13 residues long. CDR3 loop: CASNRVDNSPLHF. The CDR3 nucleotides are TGTGCCAGCAATAGGGTTGATAATTCACCCCTCCACTTT.

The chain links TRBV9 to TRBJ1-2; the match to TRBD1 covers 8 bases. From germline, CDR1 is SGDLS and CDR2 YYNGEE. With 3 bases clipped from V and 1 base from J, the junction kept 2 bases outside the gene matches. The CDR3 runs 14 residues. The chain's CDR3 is CASSADRGNYGYTF. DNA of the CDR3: TGTGCCAGCAGCGCAGACAGGGGTAACTATGGCTACACCTTC.